The source of this TCR beta chain is a study of control samples from healthy donors and cancer patients. V was shortened by 5 bases and J by 8 bases, with 12 bases between the two germline ends. CDR3 length: 13 residues. Per germline, CDR1 SGHTA and CDR2 FQGNSA. TCRdb's copy holds only in-frame clones and misses some; the assay was immunoSEQ multiplex PCR. This table has fewer than 200,000 clones, around 90% appearing once. The genes are TRBV7-2 and TRBJ1-4, with a weak D call TRBD1 (5 bases). The sample taken for sequencing was blood. The origin of this receptor is a man in his thirties or forties in good health. CDR3 coding DNA: TGTGCCAGCAGCCTCGGAGGGGTGGAAAAACTGTTTTTT. Its translation: CASSLGGVEKLFF.